Each of the 20 T cell receptor beta chains below was sequenced from the same sample in a study of blood T cell repertoires in COVID-19. Clones were read by immunoSEQ multiplex PCR, and TCRdb kept only the in-frame ones, dropping some. Of roughly 190,000 clones in the sample, 65% to 90% are singletons; the top ten hold approximately 12%. The sequencing input was PBMCs or T cells enriched from blood (not recorded which). Receptors originate from a man aged 35 to 55 who had recovered from COVID-19.

V usage is TRBV18 and J usage is TRBJ2-7; 9 nucleotides match TRBD2. This CDR3 region has 15 residues. V trimming: 2 bases; J trimming: 1 base; junction bases outside the gene matches: 3. CDR1 is KGHSH, CDR2 LQKENI, per germline. The CDR3 DNA reads TGTGCCAGCTCACCAACTAGCGGGCCGTCCTACGAGCAGTACGTC. Its protein product is CASSPTSGPSYEQYV.

A single count supports this clone. At the DNA level, this CDR3 is encoded by other sequences in the same sample as well. The genes are TRBV18 and TRBJ2-5, with D tentatively TRBD1 (6 bases). The CDR3 runs 13 residues. Between the trimmed V and J ends, which lost 2 bases and 3 bases, there was a span of 7 bases. CDR1 is KGHSH and CDR2 is LQKENI in the germline V gene. The CDR3 sequence is CASSPRTEETQYF. The DNA for the CDR3 is TGTGCCAGCTCACCAAGGACAGAAGAGACCCAGTACTTC.

Only a few counts were recorded for this clone. The chain couples TRBV7-2 to TRBJ2-2; a possible D gene is TRBD2 (6 bases). The CDR3 has 14 residues. V lost 5 bases, J lost 4 bases, and 11 bases lay in between. CDR1 and CDR2 (germline): SGHTA, FQGNSA. This CDR3 is CASSTGTGTGELFF. CDR3 nucleotide sequence: TGTGCCAGCAGCACCGGGACTGGCACCGGGGAGCTGTTTTTT.

This chain connects TRBV4-2 to TRBJ2-3; weak D call: TRBD2 (6 bases). Trimming stripped 1 base from V and 0 bases from J, with 17 bases between. This CDR3 spans 18 amino acids. CDR1 is LGHNA, CDR2 YNFKEQ, per germline. CDR3 region: CASSQVPPSASSTDTQYF. The DNA of the CDR3 is TGTGCCAGCAGCCAAGTCCCGCCTAGCGCATCTAGCACAGATACGCAGTATTTT.

The CDR3 region is CASSYSTANYGYTF. CDR3 nucleotide sequence: TGTGCCAGCAGTTACTCTACAGCTAACTATGGCTACACCTTC. The chain carries TRBV6-6 and TRBJ1-2; D is ambiguous. CDR3 size: 14 residues. The germline V gene encodes CDR1 MNHNY and CDR2 SVGAGI (reference sequence). V gave up 0 bases and J gave up 0 bases, with 5 bases separating them.

The chain links TRBV11-2 to TRBJ2-7; 9 positions agree with TRBD1. This CDR3 is built from 17 residues. CDR1 and CDR2 from the germline V gene are SGHAT and FQNNGV. V dropped 5 bases and J dropped 0; count of bases not matched to a gene: 11. In DNA, the CDR3 is TGTGCCAGCAGCCTCAGAACAGGGGGCTCCCTCTCCTACGAGCAGTACTTC. Translated: CASSLRTGGSLSYEQYF.

This chain links TRBV29-1 with TRBJ1-3; no clear D gene. Germline V gene sequence: CDR1 SQVTM, CDR2 ANQGSEA. The CDR3 is made up of 11 amino acids. The V end was cut by 6 bases, the J end by 0 bases, with 3 bases between. In nucleotides, the CDR3 is TGCAGCGTGTACTCTGGAAACACCATATATTTT. This encodes CSVYSGNTIYF.

The chain recombines TRBV30 with TRBJ2-7; unclear D gene. From germline, CDR1 is GTSNPN and CDR2 SVGIG (reference sequence). The CDR3 consists of 13 residues. The germline V and J ends were trimmed by 5 bases and 4 bases, with 15 bases remaining between them. Here the CDR3 reads CAWSTSLAYEQYF. Written as DNA, the CDR3 is TGTGCCTGGTCCACGAGCCTCGCGTACGAGCAGTACTTC.

This sequence joins TRBV20-1 and TRBJ1-2; unclear D gene. Germline V gene data show CDR1 as DFQATT and CDR2 as SNEGSKA (reference sequence). V was clipped by 6 bases and J by 7 bases, with 12 bases between them. The CDR3 has 11 residues. The CDR3 DNA follows: TGCAGTGCCCCCGGGGATCGTGGCTACACCTTC. This translates into CSAPGDRGYTF.

This chain connects TRBV24-1 to TRBJ1-2; 9 bases are a match to TRBD1. Germline lookup yields CDR1 KGHDR and CDR2 SFDVKD. CDR3 size: 14 residues. The V segment lost 3 bases and the J segment 5 bases; nucleotides outside the gene matches: 3. CDR3 residues: CATSDVQGAYGYTF. CDR3 bases: TGTGCCACCAGTGATGTACAGGGGGCGTATGGCTACACCTTC.

The chain links TRBV11-3 to TRBJ2-2; possibly TRBD2 for D (7 bases). The CDR3 runs to 15 residues. Trimming left V 7 bases short and J 8 bases short, with 20 bases between. Germline loops: CDR1 SGHNT, CDR2 YENEEA. The CDR3 DNA follows: TGTGCCAGCACCTTCGTGGGGGGGGCGCTAGGGGAGCTGTTTTTT. Its translation is CASTFVGGALGELFF.

The chain recombines TRBV7-9 with TRBJ2-3; D is possibly TRBD1 (6 bases). Germline CDR1 and CDR2: SEHNR and FQNEAQ (reference sequence). This CDR3 spans 13 amino acids. Between the trimmed V and J ends, which lost 7 bases and 5 bases, there was a span of 13 bases. The CDR3 DNA reads as TGTGCCAGCACTGGGGGCCGTGGAGATACGCAGTATTTT. Its protein is CASTGGRGDTQYF.

J is TRBJ2-1 and V is TRBV27, with 12 bases that match TRBD2. With 4 bases clipped from V and 7 bases from J, the junction kept 5 bases outside the gene matches. Germline V lookup: CDR1 MNHEY, CDR2 SMNVEV (reference sequence). CDR3 length: 15 residues. This CDR3 reads CASSSGTSGWNEQFF. The DNA of the CDR3 is TGTGCCAGCAGTTCCGGGACTAGCGGGTGGAATGAGCAGTTCTTC.

The gene calls are TRBV7-8 and TRBJ2-1, with TRBD1 matching 7 bases. The CDR3 is made up of 16 amino acids. Germline-derived CDR1 and CDR2 are SGHVS and FQNEAQ. The junction had 9 bases not matched to a gene; V was cut back by 5 bases and J by 2 bases. The CDR3 DNA follows: TGTGCCAGCAGCCCCGGGACAGCTAAGACCTACAATGAGCAGTTCTTC. Protein product: CASSPGTAKTYNEQFF.

The J gene is TRBJ2-3, the V gene TRBV5-1; 10 bases are shared with TRBD2. The CDR3 has 14 residues. The J segment lost 5 bases and the V segment lost 0 bases, leaving 0 bases of the junction unmatched. Germline V gene sequence: CDR1 SGHRS, CDR2 YFSETQ. The CDR3 region has the DNA TGCGCCAGCAGCTTGGGGACTAGCGGAGATACGCAGTATTTT. Amino acid sequence: CASSLGTSGDTQYF.

The chain links TRBV9 to TRBJ2-1, with D maybe TRBD1 (6 bases). The CDR3 is 13 residues long. Trimming stripped 3 bases from V and 8 bases from J, with 12 bases between. CDR1 and CDR2 from the germline V gene are SGDLS and YYNGEE. CDR3 in amino acids: CASSASQGHEQFF. CDR3 coding DNA: TGTGCCAGCAGCGCCTCACAGGGCCATGAGCAGTTCTTC.

The rearrangement joins TRBV5-1 to TRBJ1-2; a weak D match, TRBD1 (5 bases). Trimming removed 4 bases from V and 0 bases from J, with 10 bases in between. The CDR3 covers 14 residues. In germline, CDR1 is SGHRS, CDR2 YFSETQ. This chain's CDR3 is CASSPGTSNYGYTF. CDR3 bases: TGCGCCAGCAGCCCGGGGACTTCTAACTATGGCTACACCTTC. The whole variable domain, remainder taken from reference TRBV5-1 and TRBJ1-2, is KAGVTQTPRYLIKTRGQQVTLSCSPISGHRSVSWYQQTPGQGLQFLFEYFSETQRNKGNFPGRFSGRQFSNSRSEMNVSTLELGDSALYLCASSPGTSNYGYTFGSGTRLTVV.

The chain uses TRBV4-3 and TRBJ2-3; no clear D gene. Germline V lookup: CDR1 LGHNA, CDR2 YSLEER. The CDR3 loop spans 13 amino acids. With 0 bases removed from V and 7 bases from J, the gap between germline ends came to 8 bases. CDR3: CASSQDEAYTQYF. The CDR3 DNA reads as TGCGCCAGCAGCCAAGACGAGGCTTATACGCAGTATTTT.

The chain carries TRBV7-2 and TRBJ1-2, with TRBD1 identical over 7 bases. The CDR3 has 18 amino acids. V gave up 5 bases and J gave up 5 bases; unmatched junction bases: 20. Germline V gene lookup returns CDR1 SGHTA and CDR2 FQGNSA. The CDR3 DNA is TGTGCCAGCAGCCCCGGAGGAGGACGAGGACAGGCAGTATATGGCTACACCTTC. Translation: CASSPGGGRGQAVYGYTF.

The chain couples TRBV12-5 to TRBJ2-5, with TRBD1 as a possible D gene (5 bases). The CDR3 is 18 amino acids. Germline V CDR1 and CDR2: LGHNT, FRNRAP. V lost 0 bases and J 2 bases, leaving 19 bases between the germline ends. The CDR3 DNA follows: TGTGCTAGTGGTTTGGTGTTGTCCGACAGTACCCCTCAAGAGACCCAGTACTTC. Amino acids: CASGLVLSDSTPQETQYF.